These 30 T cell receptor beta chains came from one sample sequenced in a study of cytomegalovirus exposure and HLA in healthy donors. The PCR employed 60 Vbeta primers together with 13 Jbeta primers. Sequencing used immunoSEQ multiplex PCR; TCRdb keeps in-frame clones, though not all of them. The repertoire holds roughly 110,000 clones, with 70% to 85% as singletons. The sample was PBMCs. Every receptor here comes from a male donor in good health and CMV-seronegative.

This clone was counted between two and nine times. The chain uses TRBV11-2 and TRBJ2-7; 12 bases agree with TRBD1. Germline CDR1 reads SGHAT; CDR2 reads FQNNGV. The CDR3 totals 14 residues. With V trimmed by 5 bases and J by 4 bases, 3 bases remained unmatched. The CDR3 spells CASSRDRGLYEQYF. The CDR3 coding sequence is TGTGCCAGCAGCCGGGACAGGGGGCTTTACGAGCAGTACTTC.

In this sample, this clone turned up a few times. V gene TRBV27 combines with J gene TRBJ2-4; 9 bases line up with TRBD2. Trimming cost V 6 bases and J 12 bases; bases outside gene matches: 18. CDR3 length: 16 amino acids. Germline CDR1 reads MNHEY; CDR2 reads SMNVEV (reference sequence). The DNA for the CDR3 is TGTGCCAGCAGCCAGGGGGGCCTTGCGGGAGGGCCCGGTCAGTACTTC. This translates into CASSQGGLAGGPGQYF.

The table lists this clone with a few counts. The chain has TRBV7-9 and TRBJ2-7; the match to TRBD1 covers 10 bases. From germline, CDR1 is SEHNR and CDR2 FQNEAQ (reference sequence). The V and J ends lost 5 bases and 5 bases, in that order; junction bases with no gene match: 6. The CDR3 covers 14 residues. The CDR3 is CASSVMDRGDEQYF. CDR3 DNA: TGTGCCAGCAGCGTAATGGACAGGGGGGACGAGCAGTACTTC.

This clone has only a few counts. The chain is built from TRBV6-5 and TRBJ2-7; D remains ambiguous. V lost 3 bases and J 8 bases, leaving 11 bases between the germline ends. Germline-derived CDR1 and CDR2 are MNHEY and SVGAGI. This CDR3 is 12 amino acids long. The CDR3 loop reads CASSYDSTKQYF. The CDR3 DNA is TGTGCCAGCAGTTATGACTCTACGAAGCAGTACTTC.

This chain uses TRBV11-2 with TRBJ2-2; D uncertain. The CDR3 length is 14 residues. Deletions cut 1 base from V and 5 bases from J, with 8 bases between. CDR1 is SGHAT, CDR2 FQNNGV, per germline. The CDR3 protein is CASSLAAWTGELFF. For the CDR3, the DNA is TGTGCCAGCAGCTTAGCCGCGTGGACCGGGGAGCTGTTTTTT. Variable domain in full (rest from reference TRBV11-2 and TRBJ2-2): EAGVAQSPRYKIIEKRQSVAFWCNPISGHATLYWYQQILGQGPKLLIQFQNNGVVDDSQLPKDRFSAERLKGVDSTLKIQPAKLEDSAVYLCASSLAAWTGELFFGEGSRLTVL.

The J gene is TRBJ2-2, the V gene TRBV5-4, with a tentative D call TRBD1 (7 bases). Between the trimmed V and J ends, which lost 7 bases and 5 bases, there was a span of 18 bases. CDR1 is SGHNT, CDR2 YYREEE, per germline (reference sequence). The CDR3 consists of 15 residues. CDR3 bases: TGTGCCAGCGCGGCGGGGCAGGGGGGTACCGGGGAGCTGTTTTTT. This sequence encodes CASAAGQGGTGELFF.

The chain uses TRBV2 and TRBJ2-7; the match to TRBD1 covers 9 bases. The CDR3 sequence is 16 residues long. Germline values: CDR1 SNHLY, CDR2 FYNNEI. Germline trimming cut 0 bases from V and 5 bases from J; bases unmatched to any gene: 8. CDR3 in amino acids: CASSEAAGTGFHEQYF. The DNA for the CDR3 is TGTGCCAGCAGTGAAGCGGCCGGGACAGGGTTCCACGAGCAGTACTTC.

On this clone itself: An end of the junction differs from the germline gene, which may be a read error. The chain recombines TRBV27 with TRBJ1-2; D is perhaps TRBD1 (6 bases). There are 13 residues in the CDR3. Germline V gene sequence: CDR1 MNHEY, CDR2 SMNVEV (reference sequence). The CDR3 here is CATSRGSFYGYTF. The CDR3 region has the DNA TGTGCCACCAGTAGGGGGAGCTTCTATGGCTACACCTTC.

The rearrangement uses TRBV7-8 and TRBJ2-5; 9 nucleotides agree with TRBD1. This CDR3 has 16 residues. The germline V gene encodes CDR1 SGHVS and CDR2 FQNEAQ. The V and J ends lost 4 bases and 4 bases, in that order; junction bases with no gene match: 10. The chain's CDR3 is CASSSETGGIGETQYF. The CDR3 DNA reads TGTGCCAGCAGCTCAGAAACAGGGGGCATTGGAGAGACCCAGTACTTC. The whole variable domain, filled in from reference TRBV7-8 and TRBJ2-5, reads GAGVSQSPRYKVAKRGQDVALRCDPISGHVSLFWYQQALGQGPEFLTYFQNEAQLDKSGLPSDRFFAERPEGSVSTLKIQRTQQEDSAVYLCASSSETGGIGETQYFGPGTRLLVL.

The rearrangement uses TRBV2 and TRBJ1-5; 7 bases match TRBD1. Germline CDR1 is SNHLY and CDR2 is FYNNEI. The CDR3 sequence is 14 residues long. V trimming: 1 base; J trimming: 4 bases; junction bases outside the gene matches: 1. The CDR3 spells CASSEEQGNQPQHF. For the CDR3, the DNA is TGTGCCAGCAGTGAAGAACAGGGGAATCAGCCCCAGCATTTT.

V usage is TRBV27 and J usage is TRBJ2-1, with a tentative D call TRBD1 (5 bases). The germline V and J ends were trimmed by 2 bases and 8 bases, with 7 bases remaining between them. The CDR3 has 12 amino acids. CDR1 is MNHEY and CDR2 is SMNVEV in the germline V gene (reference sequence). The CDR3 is CASSLQGYEQFF. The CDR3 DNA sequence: TGTGCCAGCAGTTTACAGGGCTATGAGCAGTTCTTC.

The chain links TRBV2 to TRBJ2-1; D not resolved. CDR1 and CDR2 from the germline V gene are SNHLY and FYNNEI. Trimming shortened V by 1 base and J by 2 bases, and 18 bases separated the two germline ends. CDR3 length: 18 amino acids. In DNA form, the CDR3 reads TGTGCCAGCAGTGAAGGGTTAGGTCGGCGGATAACCTACAATGAGCAGTTCTTC. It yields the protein CASSEGLGRRITYNEQFF.

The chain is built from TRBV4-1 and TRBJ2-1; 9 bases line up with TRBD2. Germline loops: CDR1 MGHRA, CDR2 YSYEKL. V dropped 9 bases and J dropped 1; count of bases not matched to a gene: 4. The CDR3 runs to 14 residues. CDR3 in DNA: TGCGCCAGTAGCGGGGGCCTATCCTACAATGAGCAGTTCTTC. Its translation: CASSGGLSYNEQFF.

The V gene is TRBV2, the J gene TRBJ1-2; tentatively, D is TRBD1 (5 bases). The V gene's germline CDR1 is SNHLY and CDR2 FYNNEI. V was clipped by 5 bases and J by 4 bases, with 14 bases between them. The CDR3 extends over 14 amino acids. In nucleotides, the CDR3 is TGTGCCAGCAGTCAGGGCAGGGAGGGCTATGGCTACACCTTC. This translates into CASSQGREGYGYTF.

The CDR3 protein is CASRSTEIYGYTF. The CDR3 DNA is TGTGCCAGCCGGTCAACGGAGATCTATGGCTACACCTTC. V and J are TRBV6-1 and TRBJ1-2; D is unresolved. Trimming stripped 8 bases from V and 4 bases from J, with 14 bases between. The CDR3 totals 13 residues. CDR1 is MNHNS, CDR2 SASEGT, per germline.

The CDR3 region is CAISERQLGDNEQFF. CDR3 coding DNA: TGTGCCATCAGTGAGCGGCAGCTAGGGGACAATGAGCAGTTCTTC. J is TRBJ2-1 and V is TRBV10-3, with a possible D match to TRBD1 (5 bases). Germline CDR1 is ENHRY and CDR2 is SYGVKD. This CDR3 has 15 amino acids. The germline V and J ends were trimmed by 2 bases and 5 bases, with 13 bases remaining between them.

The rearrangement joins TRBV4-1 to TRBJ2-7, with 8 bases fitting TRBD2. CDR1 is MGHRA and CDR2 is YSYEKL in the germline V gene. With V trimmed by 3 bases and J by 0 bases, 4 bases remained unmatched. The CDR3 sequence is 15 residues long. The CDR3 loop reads CASSQTSEFSYEQYF. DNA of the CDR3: TGCGCCAGCAGCCAGACTAGCGAATTCTCCTACGAGCAGTACTTC.

The CDR3 bases are TGCGCCAGCAGCTCACTGGGAAGCGGGAAAGCACTAACTAGCTCTGGGGCCAACGTCCTGACTTTC. It yields the protein CASSSLGSGKALTSSGANVLTF. This chain links TRBV5-1 with TRBJ2-6; 7 bases are shared with TRBD2. The CDR3 spans 22 residues. V dropped 3 bases and J dropped 0; count of bases not matched to a gene: 21. The V gene's germline CDR1 is SGHRS and CDR2 YFSETQ.

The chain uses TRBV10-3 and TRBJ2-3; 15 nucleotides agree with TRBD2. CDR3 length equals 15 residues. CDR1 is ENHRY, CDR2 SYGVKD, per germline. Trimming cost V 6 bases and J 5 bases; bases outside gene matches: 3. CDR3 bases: TGTGCCATCAGAGGACTAGCGGGAGGGCAAGATACGCAGTATTTT. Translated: CAIRGLAGGQDTQYF.

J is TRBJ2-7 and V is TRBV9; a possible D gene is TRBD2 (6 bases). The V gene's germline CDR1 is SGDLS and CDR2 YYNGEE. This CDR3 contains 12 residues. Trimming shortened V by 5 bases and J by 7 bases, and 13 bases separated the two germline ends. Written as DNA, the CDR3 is TGTGCCAGCAGGGACTACAAAGGGGAGCAGTACTTC. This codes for CASRDYKGEQYF.

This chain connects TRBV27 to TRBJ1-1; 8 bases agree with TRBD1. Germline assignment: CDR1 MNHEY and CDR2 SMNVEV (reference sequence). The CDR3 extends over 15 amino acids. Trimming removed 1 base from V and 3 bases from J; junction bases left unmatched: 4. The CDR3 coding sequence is TGTGCCAGCAGTTTATATAAGACAGGGGACACTGAAGCTTTCTTT. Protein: CASSLYKTGDTEAFF.

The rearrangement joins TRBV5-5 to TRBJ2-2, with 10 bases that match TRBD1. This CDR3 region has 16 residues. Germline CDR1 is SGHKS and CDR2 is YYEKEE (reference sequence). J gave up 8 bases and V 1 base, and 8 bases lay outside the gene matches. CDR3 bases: TGTGCCAGCAGCTTGACGGGACAGGGGACCGTGGGGGAGCTGTTTTTT. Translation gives CASSLTGQGTVGELFF.

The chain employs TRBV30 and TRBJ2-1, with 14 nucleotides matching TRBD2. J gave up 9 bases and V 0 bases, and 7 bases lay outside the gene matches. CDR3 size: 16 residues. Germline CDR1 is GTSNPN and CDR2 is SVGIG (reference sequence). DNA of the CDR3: TGTGCCTGGAGTGTACGGACTAGCGGGAGGCGGGGTGAGCAGTTCTTC. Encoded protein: CAWSVRTSGRRGEQFF.

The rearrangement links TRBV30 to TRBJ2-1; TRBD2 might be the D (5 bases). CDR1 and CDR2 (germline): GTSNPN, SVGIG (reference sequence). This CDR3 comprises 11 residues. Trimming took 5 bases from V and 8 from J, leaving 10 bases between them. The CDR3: CAWGESDEQFF. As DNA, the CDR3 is TGTGCCTGGGGGGAGAGCGATGAGCAGTTCTTC.

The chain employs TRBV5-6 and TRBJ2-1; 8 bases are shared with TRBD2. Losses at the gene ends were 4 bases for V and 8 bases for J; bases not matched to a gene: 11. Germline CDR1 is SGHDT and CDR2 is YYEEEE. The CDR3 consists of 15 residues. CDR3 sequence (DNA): TGTGCCAGCAGCGTGTCGAGCGGGGGCTGGGATGAGCAGTTCTTC. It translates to CASSVSSGGWDEQFF.

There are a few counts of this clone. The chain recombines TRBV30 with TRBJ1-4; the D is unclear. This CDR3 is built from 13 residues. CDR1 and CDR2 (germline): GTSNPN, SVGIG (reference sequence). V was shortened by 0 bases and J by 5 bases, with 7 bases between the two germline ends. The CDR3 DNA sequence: TGTGCCTGGAGTGTAGGCGGAAATGAAAAACTGTTTTTT. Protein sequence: CAWSVGGNEKLFF.

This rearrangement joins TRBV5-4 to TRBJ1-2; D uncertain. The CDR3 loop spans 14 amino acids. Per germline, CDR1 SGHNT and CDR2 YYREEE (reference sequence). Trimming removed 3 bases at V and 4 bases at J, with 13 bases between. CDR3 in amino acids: CASSSPRLGYGYTF. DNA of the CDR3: TGTGCCAGCAGCTCCCCCAGGTTGGGCTATGGCTACACCTTC.

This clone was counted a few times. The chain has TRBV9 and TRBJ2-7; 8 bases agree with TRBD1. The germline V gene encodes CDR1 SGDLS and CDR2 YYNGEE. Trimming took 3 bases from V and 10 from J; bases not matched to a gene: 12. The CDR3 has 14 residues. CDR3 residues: CASSASGTGVQQYF. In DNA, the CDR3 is TGTGCCAGCAGCGCGTCCGGGACAGGCGTCCAACAGTACTTC.

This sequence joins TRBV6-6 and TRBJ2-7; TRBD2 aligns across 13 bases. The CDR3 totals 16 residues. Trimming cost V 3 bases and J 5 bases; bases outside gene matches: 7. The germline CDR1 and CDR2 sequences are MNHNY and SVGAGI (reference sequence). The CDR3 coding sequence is TGTGCCAGCAGTTATTCACTAGCGGGAGGGCCCCACGAGCAGTACTTC. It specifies CASSYSLAGGPHEQYF.

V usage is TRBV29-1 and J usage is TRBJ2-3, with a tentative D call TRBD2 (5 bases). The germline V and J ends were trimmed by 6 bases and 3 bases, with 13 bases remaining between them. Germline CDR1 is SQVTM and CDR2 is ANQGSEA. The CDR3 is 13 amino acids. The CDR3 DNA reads TGCAGCGTCGCCTTCACGGGGACAGATACGCAGTATTTT. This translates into CSVAFTGTDTQYF.